Sequencing of this TCR beta chain was carried out in a study of blood T cell repertoires in COVID-19. The overall study: Acute and convalescent COVID-19 samples came from the United States, Italy and Spain. Sources were T cells, B-cell-depleted T cells, or PBMCs; the material itself was cDNA or gDNA.

Sequenced by immunoSEQ multiplex PCR; TCRdb stores in-frame clones only, minus some. This sample has 110,000 to 150,000 clones, with 87% found just once. Residents of approximately 25 US areas, aged roughly 18 to 90 years, made up the participants. Membership in each cohort depended on participant-reported clinical history. The table lists this clone with a few counts. CDR1 is SQVTM, CDR2 ANQGSEA, per germline. The CDR3 runs 14 residues. Trimming stripped 3 bases from V and 0 bases from J, with 12 bases between. The V and J genes are TRBV29-1 and TRBJ2-7; perhaps TRBD2 as D (6 bases). Sequenced sample: PBMCs or T cells enriched from blood (not recorded which). The receptor comes from a man aged 60 to 75 who had recovered from COVID-19. CDR3 in DNA: TGCAGCGTTGAGGAGACTAGGAGCTCCTACGAGCAGTACTTC. As protein: CSVEETRSSYEQYF.